The T cell receptor beta chain under discussion was sequenced for a study of OX40 agonist ivuxolimab in advanced cancers. Study-wide background: In this trial design, patients received ivuxolimab intravenously at 0.01 to 10 mg/kg every 2 weeks. Patients achieving partial responses numbered three: one hepatocellular carcinoma case and two cutaneous melanoma cases.

Germline V gene sequence: CDR1 SGHKS, CDR2 YYEKEE (reference sequence). CDR3 length: 16 residues. V lost 2 bases to trimming and J lost 2 bases; unmatched junction nucleotides: 7. TCRdb's table, derived via immunoSEQ multiplex PCR, lists solely in-frame clones and lacks some. Here the sample spans approximately 70,000 clones, around nine tenths being singletons. People who had autoimmune disease history or systemic immunosuppression were excluded. The study sampled blood at baseline, cycle 4 day 1, and cycle 7 day 1. The genes are TRBV5-5 and TRBJ2-7, with 10 bases matching TRBD2. The sequence derives from an adult with an advanced solid tumor such as melanoma, head and neck, liver or kidney cancer. Sequencing used CD4+ or CD8+ T cells sorted from blood, obtained in a trial of the OX40 agonist ivuxolimab. CDR3 sequence reads: CASSLLAGGFPYEQYF. The CDR3 DNA reads as TGTGCCAGCAGCTTATTAGCGGGAGGATTCCCCTACGAGCAGTACTTC.